These 27 T cell receptor beta chains share one sample of origin, sequenced in a study of T cell responses to AZD1222 COVID-19 vaccine. Repertoires were generated with immunoSEQ multiplex PCR, while TCRdb's copy carries only in-frame clones and drops some. The sample includes 100,000 to 150,000 clones, around 90% of them seen just once. Sequencing used peripheral blood, obtained on day 0 of AZD1222 vaccination. The receptor set was obtained from an adult in good health.

The chain combines TRBV27 with TRBJ1-5, with 8 nucleotides matching TRBD1. J gave up 2 bases and V 5 bases, and 5 bases lay outside the gene matches. The CDR3 sequence is 15 residues long. The germline V gene encodes CDR1 MNHEY and CDR2 SMNVEV (reference sequence). This CDR3 is CASSQGADGNQPQHF. The CDR3 DNA reads TGTGCCAGCAGTCAGGGGGCCGATGGCAATCAGCCCCAGCATTTT.

This clone appeared a single time. Here the CDR3 reads CASSLKGRGSPLYGYTF. CDR3 sequence (DNA): TGTGCCAGCAGCTTGAAGGGCAGGGGGTCGCCTCTCTATGGCTACACCTTC. The chain couples TRBV5-6 to TRBJ1-2; 7 nucleotides agree with TRBD1. The CDR3 loop spans 17 amino acids. V shed 1 base and J 4 bases; nucleotides not matched to a gene: 13. Germline lookup yields CDR1 SGHDT and CDR2 YYEEEE.

For this clone: An end of the junction differs from the germline gene, which may be a read error. The chain has TRBV7-7 and TRBJ1-4, with TRBD1 matching 9 bases. CDR1 and CDR2 from the germline V gene are SSHAT and FNYEAQ (reference sequence). The CDR3 sequence is 15 residues long. CDR3 DNA sequence: TGTGCTAGCAGCTTGGGGACAGGGTTCTCTGAAAAACTGTTTTTT. Translation gives CASSLGTGFSEKLFF.

This rearrangement joins TRBV5-1 to TRBJ2-2; D possibly corresponds to TRBD1 (5 bases). This CDR3 is built from 16 residues. Trimming shortened V by 0 bases and J by 4 bases, and 13 bases separated the two germline ends. The germline V gene has CDR1 SGHRS and CDR2 YFSETQ. In DNA, the CDR3 is TGCGCCAGCAGCTTGGTTGGCAGGGCCGGCACCGGGGAGCTGTTTTTT. Its translation is CASSLVGRAGTGELFF. Drawing the rest from reference TRBV5-1 and TRBJ2-2, the complete variable domain is KAGVTQTPRYLIKTRGQQVTLSCSPISGHRSVSWYQQTPGQGLQFLFEYFSETQRNKGNFPGRFSGRQFSNSRSEMNVSTLELGDSALYLCASSLVGRAGTGELFFGEGSRLTVL.

V usage is TRBV6-5 and J usage is TRBJ1-1, with D possibly being TRBD1 (5 bases). The germline V and J ends were trimmed by 10 bases and 1 base, with 19 bases remaining between them. The CDR3 runs to 15 residues. Per germline, CDR1 MNHEY and CDR2 SVGAGI. CDR3 nucleotide sequence: TGTGCCACCAACAGAGTGGGGGGTGGGAACACTGAAGCTTTCTTT. As protein: CATNRVGGGNTEAFF.

This rearrangement joins TRBV5-1 to TRBJ1-1, with a tentative D call TRBD1 (6 bases). The V end lost 5 bases, the J end lost 1 base, and 18 bases lay between the germline ends. The length of the CDR3 is 16 residues. CDR1 is SGHRS and CDR2 is YFSETQ in the germline V gene. CDR3 sequence (DNA): TGCGCCAGCAGTTCTGGACAGCGCGGGTGGAACACTGAAGCTTTCTTT. Translation: CASSSGQRGWNTEAFF.

This CDR3 is CASSQGQGYNEQFF. The CDR3 nucleotides are TGTGCCAGCAGCCAAGGACAGGGGTACAATGAGCAGTTCTTC. The rearrangement links TRBV3-1 (or the pseudogene TRBV3-2) to TRBJ2-1; 8 positions match TRBD1. Trimming cost V 1 base and J 4 bases; bases outside gene matches: 0. CDR1 is LGHDT, CDR2 YNNKEL, per germline (reference sequence). The CDR3 sequence is 14 residues long.

The J gene is TRBJ2-3, the V gene TRBV5-4; 13 nucleotides match TRBD2. The germline V gene encodes CDR1 SGHNT and CDR2 YYREEE (reference sequence). Trimming took 3 bases from V and 0 from J; bases not matched to a gene: 1. This CDR3 contains 16 residues. For the CDR3, the DNA is TGTGCCAGCAGCTCGGGACTAGCGGGGAGCACAGATACGCAGTATTTT. It encodes CASSSGLAGSTDTQYF.

The CDR3 DNA sequence: TGTGCCACCGAGAGAACGAAAACTGCGAACACCGGGGAGCTGTTTTTT. It codes for CATERTKTANTGELFF. J is TRBJ2-2 and V is TRBV15; D gene uncertain. V lost 8 bases to trimming and J lost 0 bases, with 16 bases between them. Germline CDR1 and CDR2: LNHNV and YYDKDF (reference sequence). This CDR3 spans 16 amino acids.

This clone occurred once. This chain joins TRBV3-1 (or the pseudogene TRBV3-2) and TRBJ1-4, with 7 bases matching TRBD1. The germline V gene encodes CDR1 LGHDT and CDR2 YNNKEL (reference sequence). V shed 4 bases, J shed 8 bases, and the junction held 7 bases outside the gene matches. The CDR3 has 14 amino acids. The CDR3 nucleotides read TGTGCCAGCAGCCCTCGACAGGGAGGGGAAAAACTGTTTTTT. Translating gives CASSPRQGGEKLFF.

This chain joins TRBV4-2 and TRBJ2-5, with 9 nucleotides matching TRBD2. This CDR3 is 16 amino acids long. Germline lookup yields CDR1 LGHNA and CDR2 YNFKEQ. The trim removed 1 base at V and 5 bases at J, leaving 8 bases unmatched. The CDR3 region is CASSQGVVAGAETQYF. CDR3 nucleotide sequence: TGTGCCAGCAGCCAAGGCGTGGTAGCGGGGGCCGAGACCCAGTACTTC.

V usage is TRBV11-3 and J usage is TRBJ2-5; tentatively, D is TRBD1 (6 bases). Germline lookup yields CDR1 SGHNT and CDR2 YENEEA. Trimming removed 3 bases from V and 5 bases from J, with 10 bases in between. There are 13 residues in the CDR3. CDR3 nucleotides: TGTGCCAGCAGCTTCGAAAGGGGGGAGACCCAGTACTTC. As protein: CASSFERGETQYF.

The V call is TRBV10-2, the J call TRBJ2-2; TRBD1 aligns across 7 bases. The CDR3 extends over 13 amino acids. Germline assignment: CDR1 WSHSY and CDR2 SAAADI. The V gene end was trimmed by 9 bases and the J gene end by 6 bases; junction bases not matched to a gene: 7. In DNA form, the CDR3 reads TGCGCCAGTAGGAGACAGGGACCCGGGGAGCTGTTTTTT. Its translation: CASRRQGPGELFF.

This clone was seen only once. The chain joins TRBV6-6 to TRBJ1-1; D gene unclear. The V gene's germline CDR1 is MNHNY and CDR2 SVGAGI (reference sequence). The CDR3 sequence is 14 residues long. The V end was cut by 7 bases, the J end by 5 bases, with 17 bases between. The CDR3: CASTSERPSTEAFF. The CDR3 DNA sequence: TGTGCCAGCACATCTGAACGGCCTTCGACTGAAGCTTTCTTT.

The chain carries TRBV5-8 and TRBJ1-5, with 7 bases that match TRBD1. Unmatched junction bases numbered 10, after V lost 4 bases and J lost 9 bases. Germline V lookup: CDR1 SGHTS, CDR2 YDEGEE. This CDR3 is built from 14 residues. The CDR3, as DNA: TGTGCCAGCAGCACCAGGGGGGACCAATCGCCCCAGCATTTT. It is translated as CASSTRGDQSPQHF.

The V and J genes are TRBV6-5 and TRBJ1-6; the match to TRBD1 covers 7 bases. Germline V lookup: CDR1 MNHEY, CDR2 SVGAGI. The CDR3 runs to 14 residues. The V segment lost 5 bases and the J segment 6 bases; nucleotides outside the gene matches: 4. CDR3: CASSTGDRNSPLHF. DNA of the CDR3: TGTGCCAGCAGTACAGGGGATCGTAATTCACCCCTCCACTTT.

V usage is TRBV6-5 and J usage is TRBJ1-2, with a tentative D call TRBD1 (5 bases). This CDR3 region has 15 residues. Germline CDR1 reads MNHEY; CDR2 reads SVGAGI. Trimming cost V 7 bases and J 4 bases, with 19 bases left between them. The CDR3 DNA reads as TGTGCCAGCAAGTTAGGGGTTAGTGTGAGCTATGGCTACACCTTC. This translates into CASKLGVSVSYGYTF.

V is TRBV5-1 and J is TRBJ2-3; tentative D call: TRBD1 (6 bases). Looked up from germline, CDR1 is SGHRS and CDR2 is YFSETQ. Trimming took 1 base from V and 4 from J, leaving 10 bases between them. The CDR3 has 14 residues. CDR3 bases: TGCGCCAGCAGCTTGAGTACAGGGTCAGATACGCAGTATTTT. Amino acid sequence: CASSLSTGSDTQYF.

The CDR3 DNA is TGTGCCAGTAGTATAGATCTGGGGAAGTCTGAGACCCAGTACTTC. Translated, it gives CASSIDLGKSETQYF. The rearrangement joins TRBV19 to TRBJ2-5; the D is unclear. The CDR3 loop spans 15 amino acids. In germline, CDR1 is LNHDA, CDR2 SQIVND (reference sequence). V shed 0 bases and J shed 5 bases, with 13 bases lying between them.

This sequence joins TRBV7-2 and TRBJ1-2; D possibly corresponds to TRBD1 (6 bases). The germline V and J ends were trimmed by 5 bases and 5 bases, with 21 bases remaining between them. Germline CDR1 SGHTA, CDR2 FQGNSA. This CDR3 region has 16 residues. The CDR3 DNA follows: TGTGCCAGCAGCACAGCGGTGCGGGACAATACGTATGGCTACACCTTC. Translated: CASSTAVRDNTYGYTF.

V usage is TRBV30 and J usage is TRBJ1-1, with TRBD1 identical over 7 bases. The CDR3 extends over 14 amino acids. CDR1 and CDR2 (germline): GTSNPN, SVGIG (reference sequence). V was pared by 4 bases and J by 1 base, with 6 bases of the junction left unmatched. Written as DNA, the CDR3 is TGTGCCTGGAATAGGGGGCTGGGGAACACTGAAGCTTTCTTT. It codes for CAWNRGLGNTEAFF.

As regards this clone: At one end the junction does not follow the germline gene, possibly because of a read error. The J gene is TRBJ1-2, the V gene TRBV2; maybe TRBD1 (5 bases). The CDR3 extends over 12 amino acids. CDR1 is SNHLY, CDR2 FYNNEI, per germline. Here the CDR3 reads CASREDSYGYTF. The CDR3 DNA follows: TGTGCCAGCAGAGAAGACAGCTATGGCTACACCTTC.

The V call is TRBV4-1, the J call TRBJ2-1, with 10 nucleotides matching TRBD1. Germline V gene sequence: CDR1 MGHRA, CDR2 YSYEKL. The CDR3 is 15 residues long. The trim removed 4 bases at V and 2 bases at J, leaving 2 bases unmatched. The chain's CDR3 is CASSLGTGAYNEQFF. The CDR3 nucleotides read TGCGCCAGCAGCCTTGGGACAGGGGCCTACAATGAGCAGTTCTTC.

The chain combines TRBV14 with TRBJ2-5; D gene unclear. Germline CDR1 SGHDN, CDR2 FVKESK. This CDR3 is built from 14 residues. Trimming left V 0 bases short and J 5 bases short, with 10 bases between. CDR3 in amino acids: CASSQDMLEETQYF. The CDR3 DNA sequence: TGTGCCAGCAGCCAAGATATGCTTGAGGAGACCCAGTACTTC.

The chain carries TRBV6-5 and TRBJ1-2, with 7 bases identical to TRBD1. The CDR3 totals 13 residues. V dropped 6 bases and J dropped 1; count of bases not matched to a gene: 2. Germline assignment: CDR1 MNHEY and CDR2 SVGAGI. The chain's CDR3 is CASSRQGNYGYTF. The CDR3 region has the DNA TGTGCCAGCAGCCGACAGGGTAACTATGGCTACACCTTC.

The V call is TRBV6-5, the J call TRBJ2-2; no clear D. V was cut by 6 bases and J by 7 bases, with 12 bases left in between. Germline V gene lookup returns CDR1 MNHEY and CDR2 SVGAGI. This CDR3 spans 13 amino acids. The CDR3 DNA follows: TGTGCCAGCAGACTCTCAGCGAGCGGGGAGCTGTTTTTT. This gives the protein CASRLSASGELFF.

This chain connects TRBV7-9 to TRBJ2-1; tentatively, D is TRBD2 (6 bases). CDR1 and CDR2 (germline): SEHNR, FQNEAQ (reference sequence). With 5 bases removed from V and 5 bases from J, the gap between germline ends came to 10 bases. This CDR3 is built from 13 residues. The CDR3, as DNA: TGTGCCAGCAGCCCACGGGAGAACAATGAGCAGTTCTTC. As protein: CASSPRENNEQFF.